This TCR beta chain derives from a study of shared clonotypes between healthy human individuals. V was clipped by 1 base and J by 6 bases; unmatched bases: 6. The CDR3 runs 17 residues. Germline lookup yields CDR1 MGHRA and CDR2 YSYEKL. The protocol was immunoSEQ multiplex PCR, while the TCRdb copy is restricted to in-frame clones and leaves out a portion. The sample lists nearly 500,000 clones, over 60% seen once, with approximately 13% in the top ten. The table lists this clone with a count of one. This TCR was sampled from a woman in her 40s in good health. Some clones in this sample may be carry-over from other donors' samples. The chain couples TRBV4-1 to TRBJ2-1; 13 bases line up with TRBD2. Sequencing used PBMCs. The CDR3 region is CASSQAPGLAGVNEQFF. CDR3 nucleotide sequence: TGCGCCAGCAGCCAAGCCCCCGGACTAGCGGGAGTCAATGAGCAGTTCTTC.